These 5 T cell receptor beta chains were sequenced from one sample in a study of T cell responses to AZD1222 COVID-19 vaccine. Assay: immunoSEQ multiplex PCR; the TCRdb copy retains only in-frame clones and omits some. Counted here are 140,000 to 150,000 clones, approximately 78% occurring once; the ten biggest clones make up approximately 4%. The sequencing here drew on peripheral blood, taken on day 0 of MenACWY control vaccination. All receptors derive from an adult in good health.

This sequence joins TRBV3-1 (or the pseudogene TRBV3-2) and TRBJ1-6, with D maybe TRBD1 (5 bases). Trimming left V 8 bases short and J 7 bases short, with 15 bases between. This CDR3 is built from 14 residues. From germline, CDR1 is LGHDT and CDR2 YNNKEL (reference sequence). CDR3 region: CASSTGRGNSPLHF. The CDR3 DNA sequence: TGTGCCAGCTCGACGGGACGGGGAAATTCACCCCTCCACTTT.

The chain has TRBV3-1 (or the pseudogene TRBV3-2) and TRBJ1-5, with 7 bases identical to TRBD1. The V gene end was trimmed by 4 bases and the J gene end by 4 bases; junction bases not matched to a gene: 10. Germline lookup yields CDR1 LGHDT and CDR2 YNNKEL (reference sequence). CDR3 length: 16 amino acids. The CDR3 nucleotides read TGTGCCAGCAGCCTGGGGACAGCGGGGGTAAATCAGCCCCAGCATTTT. This sequence encodes CASSLGTAGVNQPQHF.

This chain joins TRBV29-1 and TRBJ2-2; D unclear. V was shortened by 5 bases and J by 1 base, with 17 bases between the two germline ends. Germline CDR1 SQVTM, CDR2 ANQGSEA. This CDR3 contains 16 residues. The CDR3 DNA is TGCAGCGTTCGCTTTCGTGGGGTGATGAACACCGGGGAGCTGTTTTTT. Amino acids: CSVRFRGVMNTGELFF.

The chain carries TRBV19 and TRBJ2-2; 7 bases fit TRBD1. Germline V gene lookup returns CDR1 LNHDA and CDR2 SQIVND (reference sequence). This CDR3 is built from 14 residues. The V segment lost 7 bases and the J segment 6 bases; nucleotides outside the gene matches: 8. The CDR3 bases are TGTGCCAGTACCTATGACAGGGCGGCCGGGGAGCTGTTTTTT. It yields the protein CASTYDRAAGELFF.

This chain joins TRBV9 and TRBJ1-3; no reliable D call. Trimming took 0 bases from V and 0 from J, leaving 4 bases between them. The germline gives CDR1 SGDLS, CDR2 YYNGEE. This CDR3 is built from 14 residues. The CDR3 loop is CASSVESSGNTIYF. DNA of the CDR3: TGTGCCAGCAGCGTAGAAAGCTCTGGAAACACCATATATTTT.